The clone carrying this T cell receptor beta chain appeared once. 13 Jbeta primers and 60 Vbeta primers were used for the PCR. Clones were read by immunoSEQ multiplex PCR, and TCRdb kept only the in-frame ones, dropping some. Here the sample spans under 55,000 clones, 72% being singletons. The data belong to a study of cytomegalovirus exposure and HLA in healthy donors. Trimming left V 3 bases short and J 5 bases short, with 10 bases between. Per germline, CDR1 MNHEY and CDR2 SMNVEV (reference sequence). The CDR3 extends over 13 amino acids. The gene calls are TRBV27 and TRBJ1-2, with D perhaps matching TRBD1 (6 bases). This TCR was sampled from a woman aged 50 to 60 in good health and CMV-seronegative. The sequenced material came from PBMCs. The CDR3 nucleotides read TGTGCCAGCAGTTTGGGGCAGGGGTATGGCTACACCTTC. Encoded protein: CASSLGQGYGYTF.